The clone carrying this TCR beta chain was seen a single time. Its cognate antigen is unknown. This table comes from immunoSEQ multiplex PCR, and its TCRdb copy is limited to in-frame clones, with some not included. The table shows about 9,000 clones, with around 89% occurring only once. This sample stems from a study of STAT3 mutations in large granular lymphocyte leukemia. Looking at the study overall: Among longitudinally sequenced T-LGLL patients, roughly half had canonical activating STAT3 mutations detected.

V was clipped by 0 bases and J by 5 bases, with 10 bases between them. Germline CDR1 and CDR2: MNHEY and SVGAGI. The CDR3 runs 14 residues. The study, taken as a whole, reports: Every T-cell large granular lymphocyte leukemia patient had at least one immunodominant TCR beta clonotype. After therapy, about 35% of the 18 patients switched clonotypes, all new clones STAT3 wild type. Sampling intervals varied between patients and samples.

The TCR originated in a man older than 75 with T-cell large granular lymphocyte leukemia. Some clones in this sample may be carry-over from other donors' samples. V gene TRBV6-5 combines with J gene TRBJ2-5; D is unresolved. The source material was peripheral blood mononuclear cells. CDR3 bases: TGTGCCAGCAGTTACTCAGGAGCCCCGGAGACCCAGTACTTC. Its protein product is CASSYSGAPETQYF.